What follows are 21 T cell receptor beta chains derived from one specimen sequenced in a study of T cells after yellow fever vaccination. TCRdb used MiXCR to reprocess the 5' RACE reads, holding one entry per CDR3 protein. The sample shows 500,000 to 650,000 distinct CDR3 sequences, less than 20% of them seen only once. The sequencing used PBMCs, collected less than 6 days after the first yellow fever vaccination. These receptors came from a young man who received the YFV17D yellow fever vaccine.

V gene TRBV29-1 combines with J gene TRBJ2-3; D is perhaps TRBD1 (6 bases). Trimming shortened V by 3 bases and J by 14 bases, and 24 bases separated the two germline ends. The germline CDR1 and CDR2 sequences are SQVTM and ANQGSEA. This CDR3 contains 14 residues. The CDR3 DNA reads as TGCAGCGTTGATTTCCTCCCAGGGGAGAGGAAAGCGTATTTT. This codes for CSVDFLPGERKAYF.

This clonotype was seen a handful of times. The CDR3: CSASDRGQTEAFF. DNA for the CDR3: TGCAGTGCTAGCGACAGGGGGCAAACTGAAGCTTTCTTT. The chain joins TRBV20-1 to TRBJ1-1; 10 positions match TRBD1. The CDR3 consists of 13 residues. V was pared by 3 bases and J by 5 bases, with 3 bases of the junction left unmatched. In germline, CDR1 is DFQATT, CDR2 SNEGSKA (reference sequence).

The chain uses TRBV7-6 and TRBJ2-3; TRBD2 is a possible D gene (5 bases). V lost 1 base to trimming and J lost 4 bases, with 9 bases between them. CDR3 length equals 14 residues. The germline CDR1 and CDR2 sequences are SGHVS and FNYEAQ. The CDR3 sequence: CASSLDPGSDTQYF. CDR3 in DNA: TGTGCCAGCAGCTTAGATCCGGGGTCAGATACGCAGTATTTT.

This clonotype was picked up a small number of times. CDR3 sequence: CASKTGQVLSPLHF. The DNA for the CDR3 is TGCGCCAGCAAGACGGGACAGGTTTTGTCACCCCTCCACTTT. The chain recombines TRBV5-1 with TRBJ1-6; TRBD1 agrees at 8 bases. Per the germline V gene, CDR1 is SGHRS and CDR2 is YFSETQ. The CDR3 extends over 14 amino acids. Losses at the gene ends were 6 bases for V and 10 bases for J; bases not matched to a gene: 9. Complete variable domain (other parts from reference TRBV5-1 and TRBJ1-6): KAGVTQTPRYLIKTRGQQVTLSCSPISGHRSVSWYQQTPGQGLQFLFEYFSETQRNKGNFPGRFSGRQFSNSRSEMNVSTLELGDSALYLCASKTGQVLSPLHFGNGTRLTVT.

Only a few counts were recorded for this clonotype. The rearrangement uses TRBV12-3 or TRBV12-4 and TRBJ2-3; no firm D call. Trimming took 3 bases from V and 6 from J, leaving 7 bases between them. The CDR3 length is 12 residues. CDR3 sequence: CASSFSVDTQYF. The CDR3 DNA is TGTGCCAGCAGTTTTTCCGTGGATACGCAGTATTTT.

The chain joins TRBV11-2 to TRBJ2-7, with 8 bases matching TRBD2. The V segment lost 0 bases and the J segment 9 bases; nucleotides outside the gene matches: 7. CDR3 length equals 14 residues. CDR1 is SGHAT, CDR2 FQNNGV, per germline. Here the CDR3 reads CASSLDSSGVRQYV. Written as DNA, the CDR3 is TGTGCCAGCAGCTTAGACAGTAGCGGGGTACGGCAGTACGTC.

This chain links TRBV20-1 with TRBJ2-5, with 8 positions matching TRBD1. CDR1 and CDR2 (germline): DFQATT, SNEGSKA (reference sequence). CDR3 length: 13 residues. Trimming removed 4 bases from V and 3 bases from J; junction bases left unmatched: 4. As DNA, the CDR3 is TGCAGTGCTACGGACAGGGTGGAAGAGACCCAGTACTTC. Its translation: CSATDRVEETQYF.

This clonotype has just a few counts. The chain recombines TRBV7-2 with TRBJ1-5; 8 bases are a match to TRBD1. V was clipped by 7 bases and J by 2 bases; unmatched bases: 10. The germline gives CDR1 SGHTA, CDR2 FQGNSA. The CDR3 is 16 amino acids. This CDR3 is CASIWDRDRRNQPQHF. CDR3 nucleotides: TGTGCCAGCATTTGGGACCGGGACAGGCGCAATCAGCCCCAGCATTTT.

The V gene is TRBV20-1, the J gene TRBJ2-5; 9 bases are shared with TRBD1. CDR1 DFQATT and CDR2 SNEGSKA come from the germline V gene (reference sequence). Trimming at V came to 0 bases and at J to 0 bases, leaving 5 bases not matched to a gene. The CDR3 consists of 16 residues. The CDR3, as DNA: TGCAGTGCTAGAGACGAACGACAGGGGGACCAAGAGACCCAGTACTTC. Translation gives CSARDERQGDQETQYF.

CDR3 in DNA: TGCAGCGTTGAGCTTCGGGGACAGGCAAACACTGAAGCTTTCTTT. Its translation is CSVELRGQANTEAFF. The chain has TRBV29-1 and TRBJ1-1; 8 nucleotides match TRBD1. The CDR3 extends over 15 amino acids. Germline V gene data show CDR1 as SQVTM and CDR2 as ANQGSEA. J gave up 2 bases and V 3 bases, and 8 bases lay outside the gene matches.

This clonotype was seen a few times. V and J are TRBV4-1 and TRBJ1-1; 7 positions match TRBD1. The CDR3 spans 16 residues. The ends lost 1 base at V and 3 bases at J; junction bases unmatched: 8. Germline assignment: CDR1 MGHRA and CDR2 YSYEKL. The CDR3 DNA sequence: TGCGCCAGCAGCCAAGCCATTGGAGGGGGCGACACTGAAGCTTTCTTT. Translated, it gives CASSQAIGGGDTEAFF.

This sequence joins TRBV5-1 and TRBJ1-1; TRBD1 matches 10 bases. Looked up from germline, CDR1 is SGHRS and CDR2 is YFSETQ. Trimming cost V 0 bases and J 10 bases; bases outside gene matches: 6. The CDR3 extends over 14 amino acids. CDR3: CASSLAPDRGRAFF. CDR3 DNA sequence: TGCGCCAGCAGCTTGGCCCCCGACAGGGGGCGAGCTTTCTTT.

This clonotype was detected only a few times. The chain is built from TRBV6-5 and TRBJ2-3; D gene uncertain. Germline-derived CDR1 and CDR2 are MNHEY and SVGAGI. Between the trimmed V and J ends, which lost 2 bases and 3 bases, there was a span of 12 bases. The CDR3 runs to 15 residues. The CDR3 region has the DNA TGTGCCAGCAGTTACCCTGCTCTCGGTACAGATACGCAGTATTTT. Translation gives CASSYPALGTDTQYF.

This clonotype has just a few counts. V is TRBV29-1 and J is TRBJ2-3; D tentatively fits TRBD1 or TRBD2 (5 bases each). From germline, CDR1 is SQVTM and CDR2 ANQGSEA. The CDR3 sequence is 18 residues long. The ends were cut back, 4 bases at V and 0 bases at J, with 23 bases in the middle. The CDR3 reads CSVARGGLSSTSTDTQYF. The CDR3 region has the DNA TGCAGCGTTGCTCGGGGCGGTTTATCCTCAACTAGCACAGATACGCAGTATTTT.

The J gene is TRBJ2-3, the V gene TRBV12-3 or TRBV12-4; the D call may be TRBD1 or TRBD2 (6 bases each). This CDR3 is built from 14 residues. Trimming removed 5 bases at V and 0 bases at J, with 9 bases between. The CDR3 nucleotides read TGTGCCAGCAGTAGGGGGGAAAGCACAGATACGCAGTATTTT. Protein sequence: CASSRGESTDTQYF.

This clonotype has only a few counts. The chain combines TRBV11-3 with TRBJ1-6; maybe TRBD1 (5 bases). Trimming removed 5 bases at V and 9 bases at J, with 11 bases between. Germline lookup yields CDR1 SGHNT and CDR2 YENEEA. The length of the CDR3 is 13 residues. The CDR3 reads CASSHDSGSPLHF. The CDR3 coding sequence is TGTGCCAGCAGCCACGACAGTGGTTCACCCCTCCACTTT.

This chain joins TRBV6-2 or TRBV6-3 and TRBJ2-5; 12 nucleotides match TRBD2. Germline trimming cut 6 bases from V and 4 bases from J; bases unmatched to any gene: 6. Germline V gives CDR1 MNHEY, CDR2 SVGEGT. The CDR3 has 15 amino acids. DNA of the CDR3: TGTGCCAGCAGGGAACTAGCGGGGGGCCGAGAGACCCAGTACTTC. Its translation: CASRELAGGRETQYF.

This chain joins TRBV7-2 and TRBJ2-3, with D uncertain. V was cut by 3 bases and J by 5 bases, with 9 bases left in between. The CDR3 spans 13 residues. The germline CDR1 and CDR2 sequences are SGHTA and FQGNSA. This chain's CDR3 is CASSFQVRDTQYF. In nucleotides, the CDR3 is TGTGCCAGCAGCTTCCAGGTGAGAGATACGCAGTATTTT. The variable domain in full, with the rest retrieved from reference TRBV7-2 and TRBJ2-3, is GAGVSQSPSNKVTEKGKDVELRCDPISGHTALYWYRQSLGQGLEFLIYFQGNSAPDKSGLPSDRFSAERTGGSVSTLTIQRTQQEDSAVYLCASSFQVRDTQYFGPGTRLTVL.

The chain has TRBV7-6 and TRBJ2-3; 7 nucleotides match TRBD2. The CDR3 is 17 residues long. The germline CDR1 and CDR2 sequences are SGHVS and FNYEAQ. Trimming took 1 base from V and 0 from J; bases not matched to a gene: 7. CDR3 loop: CASSLEGRGFSTDTQYF. CDR3 sequence (DNA): TGTGCCAGCAGCTTAGAAGGGAGGGGCTTCAGCACAGATACGCAGTATTTT. Complete variable domain (other parts from reference TRBV7-6 and TRBJ2-3): GAGVSQSPRYKVTKRGQDVALRCDPISGHVSLYWYRQALGQGPEFLTYFNYEAQQDKSGLPNDRFSAERPEGSISTLTIQRTEQRDSAMYRCASSLEGRGFSTDTQYFGPGTRLTVL.

This clonotype showed up many times. The CDR3 protein is CASSLQTGQETQYF. In DNA form, the CDR3 reads TGTGCCAGCAGCTTGCAGACAGGTCAAGAGACCCAGTACTTC. The rearrangement joins TRBV7-2 to TRBJ2-5, with D tentatively TRBD1 (6 bases). Germline lookup yields CDR1 SGHTA and CDR2 FQGNSA. Trimming stripped 3 bases from V and 2 bases from J, with 10 bases between. There are 14 residues in the CDR3.

The chain uses TRBV4-2 and TRBJ2-2; no clear D gene. The germline V and J ends were trimmed by 4 bases and 2 bases, with 11 bases remaining between them. Looked up from germline, CDR1 is LGHNA and CDR2 is YNFKEQ. The CDR3 has 15 amino acids. CDR3 region: CASSPRWGNTGELFF. As DNA, the CDR3 is TGTGCCAGCAGCCCCAGGTGGGGAAACACCGGGGAGCTGTTTTTT.